This T cell receptor (beta chain) comes out of a study of OX40 agonist ivuxolimab in advanced cancers. The overall study: Patients were given ivuxolimab, an antibody that agonizes OX40 (CD134).

The CDR3 is made up of 13 amino acids. The V end lost 0 bases, the J end lost 1 base, and 3 bases lay between the germline ends. Germline CDR1 and CDR2: SGHNT and YYREEE (reference sequence). To note about this clone: Antigen specificity is unknown.

Whole-study findings and limits: Part of the nonresponder group also had normalized T-cell clonal expansion that was low. People who partly responded at 0.1-3.0 mg/kg had some of the least clonal expansion seen. Fewer expanded clones were found on average in CD4+ than in CD8+ T cells.

Using immunoSEQ multiplex PCR, the repertoire was profiled, and TCRdb retains in-frame clones only, with some absent. There are some 80,000 clones in the sample; over 85% occur only once, and approximately 4.8% lies in the top ten. The sample was CD4+ or CD8+ T cells sorted from blood, taken in a trial of the OX40 agonist ivuxolimab. The chain combines TRBV5-4 with TRBJ2-3; no definite D call. The receptor's source is an adult with an advanced solid tumor such as melanoma, head and neck, liver or kidney cancer. The CDR3 region has the DNA TGTGCCAGCAGCTTGGGGGGCACAGATACGCAGTATTTT. Amino acid sequence: CASSLGGTDTQYF.